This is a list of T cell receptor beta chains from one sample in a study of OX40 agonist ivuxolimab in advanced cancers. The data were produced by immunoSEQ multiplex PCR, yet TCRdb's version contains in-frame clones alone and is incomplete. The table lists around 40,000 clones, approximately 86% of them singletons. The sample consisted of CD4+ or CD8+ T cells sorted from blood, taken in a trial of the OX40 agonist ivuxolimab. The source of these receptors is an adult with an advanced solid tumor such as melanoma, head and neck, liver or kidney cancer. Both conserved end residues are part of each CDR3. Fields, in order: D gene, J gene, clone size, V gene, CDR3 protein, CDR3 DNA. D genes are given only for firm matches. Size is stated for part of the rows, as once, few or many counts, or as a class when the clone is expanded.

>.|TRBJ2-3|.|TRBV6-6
CASTLGITDTQYF
TGTGCCAGCACCCTAGGGATCACAGATACGCAGTATTTT
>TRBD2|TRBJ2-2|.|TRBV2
CASSRTSGVGTGELFF
TGTGCCAGCAGTCGGACTAGCGGGGTTGGCACCGGGGAGCTGTTTTTT
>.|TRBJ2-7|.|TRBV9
CASSGHRDSPYEQYF
TGTGCCAGCAGCGGCCACAGGGACTCTCCCTACGAGCAGTACTTC
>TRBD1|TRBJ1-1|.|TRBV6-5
CASSLGQGLEAFF
TGTGCCAGCAGCCTAGGACAGGGGCTAGAAGCTTTCTTT
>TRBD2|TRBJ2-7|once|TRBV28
CASSLQAGTSEYNYEQYF
TGTGCCAGCAGTCTCCAAGCCGGGACTAGCGAGTATAATTACGAGCAGTACTTC
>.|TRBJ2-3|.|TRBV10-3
CATGLTSTDTQYF
TGTGCCACCGGCCTGACTAGCACAGATACGCAGTATTTT
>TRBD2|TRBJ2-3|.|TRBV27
CASSLHPAGGPGTDTQYF
TGTGCCAGCAGTTTACACCCAGCGGGGGGGCCGGGCACAGATACGCAGTATTTT
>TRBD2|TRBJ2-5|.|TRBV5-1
CASSLAGDRETQYF
TGCGCCAGCAGCCTAGCGGGGGATCGGGAGACCCAGTACTTC
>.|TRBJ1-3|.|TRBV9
CASSTGATIYF
TGTGCCAGCAGCACCGGGGCAACCATATATTTT
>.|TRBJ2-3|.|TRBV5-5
CASSEPEIPPDTQYF
TGTGCCAGCAGCGAGCCGGAAATACCTCCAGATACGCAGTATTTT
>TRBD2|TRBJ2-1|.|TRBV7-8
CASSEPGRASNEQFF
TGTGCCAGCAGCGAACCAGGGAGGGCGAGCAATGAGCAGTTCTTC
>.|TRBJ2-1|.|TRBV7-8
CASSLAPYNEQFF
TGTGCCAGCAGCTTAGCCCCCTACAATGAGCAGTTCTTC
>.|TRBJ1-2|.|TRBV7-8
CASSRGRVLEGWSGYTF
TGTGCCAGCAGCCGGGGGCGGGTTTTAGAGGGCTGGTCTGGCTACACCTTC
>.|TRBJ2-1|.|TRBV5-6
CASSLISQYNEQFF
TGTGCCAGCAGCTTGATTAGCCAATACAATGAGCAGTTCTTC
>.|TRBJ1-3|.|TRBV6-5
CASSYGGSGNTIYF
TGTGCCAGCAGTTACGGGGGGTCTGGAAACACCATATATTTT
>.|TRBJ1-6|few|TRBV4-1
CASSQRGQPLHF
TGCGCCAGCAGCCAACGGGGACAACCCCTCCACTTT
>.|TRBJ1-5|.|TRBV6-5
CASSYNAGGNQPQHF
TGTGCCAGCAGTTACAACGCAGGAGGCAATCAGCCCCAGCATTTT
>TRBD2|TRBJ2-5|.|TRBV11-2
CASSLLAGGLPQTQYF
TGTGCCAGCAGCTTACTAGCGGGGGGACTCCCCCAGACCCAGTACTTC